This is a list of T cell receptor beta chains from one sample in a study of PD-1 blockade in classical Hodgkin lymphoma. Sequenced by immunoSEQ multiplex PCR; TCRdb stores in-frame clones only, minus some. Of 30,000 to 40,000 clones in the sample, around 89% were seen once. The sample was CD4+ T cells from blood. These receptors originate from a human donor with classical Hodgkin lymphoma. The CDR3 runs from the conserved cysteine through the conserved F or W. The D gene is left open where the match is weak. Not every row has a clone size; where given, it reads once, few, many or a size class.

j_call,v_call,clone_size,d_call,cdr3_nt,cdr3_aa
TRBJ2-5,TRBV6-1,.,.,TGTGCCAGCAGTGGCGTGAGTAAAGAGACCCAGTACTTC,CASSGVSKETQYF
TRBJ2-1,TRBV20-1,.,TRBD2,TGCAGTGCTATAGCGGGCAATGAGCAGTTCTTC,CSAIAGNEQFF
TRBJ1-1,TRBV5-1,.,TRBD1,TGCGCCAGCAGCTTGACGGCAGGGGGTTCTGAAGCTTTCTTT,CASSLTAGGSEAFF
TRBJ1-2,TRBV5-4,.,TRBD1,TGTGCCAGCAGCGTCTCACCCGGGACAGGGGACTATGGCTACACCTTC,CASSVSPGTGDYGYTF
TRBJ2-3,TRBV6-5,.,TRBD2,TGTGCCAGCAGTTACTCGGCGGGAGGAGGGCAAGATACGCAGTATTTT,CASSYSAGGGQDTQYF
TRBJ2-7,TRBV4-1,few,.,TGCGCCAGCAGCCAAGTAGGGGACTACGAGCAGTACTTC,CASSQVGDYEQYF
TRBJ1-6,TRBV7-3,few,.,TGTGCCAGCAGCTTATCGGCTAATTCACCCCTCCACTTT,CASSLSANSPLHF
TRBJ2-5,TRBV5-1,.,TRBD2,TGCGCCAGCAGCTCACCGGGACTACAAGAGACCCAGTACTTC,CASSSPGLQETQYF
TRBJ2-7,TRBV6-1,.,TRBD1,TGTGCCAGCACCCGGGTTGTGACAGGGGCCTACGAGCAGTACTTC,CASTRVVTGAYEQYF
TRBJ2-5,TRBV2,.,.,TGTGCCAGCAGTGATCGCGCGGGGTCTGAGACCCAGTACTTC,CASSDRAGSETQYF
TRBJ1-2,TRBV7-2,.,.,TGTGCCAGCAGCAGTGCTGGGACCCAGAGGTTTGGCTACACCTTC,CASSSAGTQRFGYTF
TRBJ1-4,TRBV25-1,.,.,TGTGCCAACATCGTGGGGCGAGGGATAAAAAAACTGTTTTTT,CANIVGRGIKKLFF
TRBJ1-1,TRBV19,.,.,TGTGCCAGTAGCTCTGCACCCGGGCGGTTGAACACTGAAGCTTTCTTT,CASSSAPGRLNTEAFF
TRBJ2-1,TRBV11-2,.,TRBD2,TGTGCCAGCAGCTCCAGGGGCGCTAGCGGGAGGGCCCAAAATGAGCAGTTCTTC,CASSSRGASGRAQNEQFF
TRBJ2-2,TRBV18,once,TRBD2,TGTGCCACCGGGGGAGTAGCGGGAGACACCGGGGAGCTGTTTTTT,CATGGVAGDTGELFF
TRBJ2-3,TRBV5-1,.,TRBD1,TGCGCCAGCAGCCCCCGAGGACAGGGGAGAGATACGCAGTATTTT,CASSPRGQGRDTQYF
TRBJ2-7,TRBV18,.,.,TGTGCCAGCTCACCCCCCAACGGCTACGAGCAGTACTTC,CASSPPNGYEQYF
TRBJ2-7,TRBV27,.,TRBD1,TGTGCCAGCAGTCTTACGGGACAGGGGGGATACGAGCAGTACTTC,CASSLTGQGGYEQYF
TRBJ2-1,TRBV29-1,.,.,TGCAGCGTTGGTAGGGGCCGCGACAATGAGCAGTTCTTC,CSVGRGRDNEQFF
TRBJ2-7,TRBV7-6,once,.,TGTGCCAGCAGCTTTGGACAGCGCTCCTACGAGCAGTACTTC,CASSFGQRSYEQYF
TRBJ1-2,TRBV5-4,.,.,TGTGCCAGCAGCCCATCATCCCAAAACAGGGTTGGCTACACCTTC,CASSPSSQNRVGYTF
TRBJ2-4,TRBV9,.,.,TGTGCCAGCAGCGTAGCGGGGACTGCCAAAAACATTCAGTACTTC,CASSVAGTAKNIQYF
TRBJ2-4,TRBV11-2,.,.,TGTGCCAGCAGTCCCGGCCGAGCCAAAAACATTCAGTACTTC,CASSPGRAKNIQYF
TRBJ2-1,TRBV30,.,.,TGTGCCTGGAGTGTACGTCGACAGTCCGGCAATGAGCAGTTCTTC,CAWSVRRQSGNEQFF
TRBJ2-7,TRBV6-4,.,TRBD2,TGTGCCAGCAGTGCCATAGCGGGGGCTGTATACGAGCAGTACTTC,CASSAIAGAVYEQYF
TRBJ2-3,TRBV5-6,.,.,TGTGCCAGCACCCGGAGGGAGTTCCAACCGGGTACGCAGTATTTT,CASTRREFQPGTQYF
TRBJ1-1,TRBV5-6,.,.,TGTGCCAGCAGCTCGAGAAATGAAGCTTTCTTT,CASSSRNEAFF
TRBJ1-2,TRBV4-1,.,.,TGCGCCAGCAGCCAAGTCTATCAGATTCGCACCTTC,CASSQVYQIRTF
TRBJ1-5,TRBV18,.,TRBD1,TGTGCCAGCTCTCATGACAGGGAGGATTCCCAGCATTTT,CASSHDREDSQHF
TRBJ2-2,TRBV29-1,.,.,TGCAGCGGCAGGGATCCCGGGGAGCTGTTTTTT,CSGRDPGELFF